The T cell receptor (beta chain) under discussion was sequenced for a study of blood T cell repertoires in COVID-19. In the study overall: COVID-19 samples, acute and convalescent, were from the United States, Italy and Spain. PBMCs, B-cell-depleted T cells, or T cells were the source of the cDNA or gDNA that made up the material.

This clone occurred a few times. Participants' own reports of clinical history determined their cohort assignment. In the authors' methods: Using reference gene primer amplification, nucleated cell counts were estimated. The data were produced by immunoSEQ multiplex PCR, yet TCRdb's version contains in-frame clones alone and is incomplete. That table gives V, J and clone size, and the DNA gave D and trimming. Of a few hundred thousand clones detected, approximately 88% appear once; the ten largest clones hold about 5%. Germline V gene data show CDR1 as SGHRS and CDR2 as YFSETQ. The CDR3 is 13 amino acids. The V end was cut by 2 bases, the J end by 10 bases, with 10 bases between.

Sequenced sample: PBMCs or T cells enriched from blood (not recorded which). V gene TRBV5-1 combines with J gene TRBJ1-6, with unresolved D. This receptor was obtained from a young man who had recovered from COVID-19. The CDR3 DNA follows: TGCGCCAGCAGCTTTAATGAGGTCTCACCCCTCCACTTT. Residues: CASSFNEVSPLHF.